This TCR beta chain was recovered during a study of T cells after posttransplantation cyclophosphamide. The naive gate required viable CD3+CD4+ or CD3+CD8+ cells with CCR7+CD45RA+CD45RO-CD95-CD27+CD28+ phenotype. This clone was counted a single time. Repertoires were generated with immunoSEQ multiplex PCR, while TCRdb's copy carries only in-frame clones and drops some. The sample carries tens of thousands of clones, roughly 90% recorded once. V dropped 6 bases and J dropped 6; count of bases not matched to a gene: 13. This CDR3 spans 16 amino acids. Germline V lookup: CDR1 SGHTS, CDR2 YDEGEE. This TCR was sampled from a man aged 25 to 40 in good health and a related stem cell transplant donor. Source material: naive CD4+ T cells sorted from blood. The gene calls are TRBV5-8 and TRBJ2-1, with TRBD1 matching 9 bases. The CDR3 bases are TGTGCCAGCACCTTTACCGGGACAGGGTTTATCAATGAGCAGTTCTTC. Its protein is CASTFTGTGFINEQFF.